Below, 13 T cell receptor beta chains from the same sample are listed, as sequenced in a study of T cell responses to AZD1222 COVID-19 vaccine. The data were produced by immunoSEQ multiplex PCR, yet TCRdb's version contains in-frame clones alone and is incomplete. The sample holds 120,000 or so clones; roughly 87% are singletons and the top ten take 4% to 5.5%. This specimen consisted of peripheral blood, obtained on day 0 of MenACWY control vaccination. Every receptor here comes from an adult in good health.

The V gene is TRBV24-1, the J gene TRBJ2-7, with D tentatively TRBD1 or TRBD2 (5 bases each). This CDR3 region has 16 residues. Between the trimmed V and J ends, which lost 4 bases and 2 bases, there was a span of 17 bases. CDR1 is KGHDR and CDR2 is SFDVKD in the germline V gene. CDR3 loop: CATSEPDRGETYEQYV. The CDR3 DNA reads TGTGCCACCAGTGAACCTGACAGAGGGGAAACCTACGAGCAGTACGTC.

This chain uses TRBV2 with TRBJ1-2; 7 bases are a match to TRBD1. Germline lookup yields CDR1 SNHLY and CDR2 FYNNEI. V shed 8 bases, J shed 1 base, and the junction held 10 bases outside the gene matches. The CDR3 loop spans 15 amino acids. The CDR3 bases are TGTGCCAGCCGAAGAGACAGGGAGTATAACTATGGCTACACCTTC. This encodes CASRRDREYNYGYTF.

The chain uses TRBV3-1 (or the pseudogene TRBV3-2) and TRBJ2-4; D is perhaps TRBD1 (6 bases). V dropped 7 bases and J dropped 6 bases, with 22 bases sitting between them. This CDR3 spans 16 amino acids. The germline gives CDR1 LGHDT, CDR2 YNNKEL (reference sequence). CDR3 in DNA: TGTGCCAGCACCCTAAGTCTGGGGGCTGGTAGAAACATTCAGTACTTC. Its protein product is CASTLSLGAGRNIQYF.

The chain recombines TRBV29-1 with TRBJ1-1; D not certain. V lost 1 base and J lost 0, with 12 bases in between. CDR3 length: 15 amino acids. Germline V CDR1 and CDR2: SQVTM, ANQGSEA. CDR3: CSVEVHKRVNTEAFF. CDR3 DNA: TGCAGCGTTGAAGTTCACAAGCGGGTGAACACTGAAGCTTTCTTT.

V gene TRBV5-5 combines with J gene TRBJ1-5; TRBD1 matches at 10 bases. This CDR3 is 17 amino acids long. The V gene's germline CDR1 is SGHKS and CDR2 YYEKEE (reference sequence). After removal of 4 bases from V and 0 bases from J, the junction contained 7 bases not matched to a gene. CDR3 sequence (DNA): TGTGCCAGCAGCCCAGGACAGGGGGAATATAGCAATCAGCCCCAGCATTTT. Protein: CASSPGQGEYSNQPQHF.

In nucleotides, the CDR3 is TGTGCCACCAGCAGGTACCTTAGCCAGGGTCGGAGAGTCTCCTACGAGCAGTACGTC. Protein product: CATSRYLSQGRRVSYEQYV. The V call is TRBV15, the J call TRBJ2-7, with D maybe TRBD1 (5 bases). CDR3 length equals 19 residues. With 3 bases removed from V and 0 bases from J, the gap between germline ends came to 24 bases. In germline, CDR1 is LNHNV, CDR2 YYDKDF (reference sequence).

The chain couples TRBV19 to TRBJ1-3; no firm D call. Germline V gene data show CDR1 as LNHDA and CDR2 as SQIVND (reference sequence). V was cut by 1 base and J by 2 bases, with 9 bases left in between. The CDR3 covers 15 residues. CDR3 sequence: CASSIGAVPGNTIYF. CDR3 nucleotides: TGTGCCAGTAGTATAGGGGCAGTCCCTGGAAACACCATATATTTT.

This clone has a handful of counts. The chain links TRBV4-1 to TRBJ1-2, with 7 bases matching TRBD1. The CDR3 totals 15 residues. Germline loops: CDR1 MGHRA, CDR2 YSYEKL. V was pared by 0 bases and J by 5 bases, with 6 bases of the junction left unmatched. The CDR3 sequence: CASSQEGAGGYGYTF. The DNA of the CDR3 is TGCGCCAGCAGCCAAGAAGGGGCAGGGGGTTATGGCTACACCTTC.

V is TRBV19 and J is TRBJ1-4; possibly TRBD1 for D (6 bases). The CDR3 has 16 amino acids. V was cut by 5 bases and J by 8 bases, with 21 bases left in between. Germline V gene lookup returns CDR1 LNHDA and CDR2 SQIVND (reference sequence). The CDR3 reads CASSWGTDRGSEKLFF. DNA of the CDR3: TGTGCCAGTAGTTGGGGAACGGACAGAGGAAGCGAAAAACTGTTTTTT.

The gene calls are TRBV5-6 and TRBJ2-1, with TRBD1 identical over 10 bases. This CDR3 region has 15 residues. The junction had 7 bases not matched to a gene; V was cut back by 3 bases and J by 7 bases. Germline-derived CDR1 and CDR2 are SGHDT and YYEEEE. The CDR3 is CASSWGDRGTNEQFF. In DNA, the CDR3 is TGTGCCAGCAGCTGGGGGGACAGGGGAACTAATGAGCAGTTCTTC.

The CDR3 here is CASSQPGAGFIEAFF. DNA for the CDR3: TGCGCCAGCAGCCAACCTGGGGCGGGGTTCATTGAAGCTTTCTTT. J is TRBJ1-1 and V is TRBV4-1, with a weak D call TRBD1 (5 bases). Looked up from germline, CDR1 is MGHRA and CDR2 is YSYEKL. Trimming stripped 2 bases from V and 7 bases from J, with 17 bases between. The CDR3 runs 15 residues.

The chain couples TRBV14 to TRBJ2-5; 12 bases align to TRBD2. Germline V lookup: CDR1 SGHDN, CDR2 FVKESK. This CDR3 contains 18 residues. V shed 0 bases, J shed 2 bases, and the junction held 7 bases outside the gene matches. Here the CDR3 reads CASSQERLAGELQETQYF. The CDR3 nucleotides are TGTGCCAGCAGCCAAGAAAGACTAGCGGGGGAGTTACAAGAGACCCAGTACTTC.

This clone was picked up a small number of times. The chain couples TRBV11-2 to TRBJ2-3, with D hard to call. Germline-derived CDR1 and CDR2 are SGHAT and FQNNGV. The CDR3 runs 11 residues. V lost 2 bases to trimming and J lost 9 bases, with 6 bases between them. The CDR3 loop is CASSLTSTQYF. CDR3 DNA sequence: TGTGCCAGCAGCTTAACATCAACGCAGTATTTT.